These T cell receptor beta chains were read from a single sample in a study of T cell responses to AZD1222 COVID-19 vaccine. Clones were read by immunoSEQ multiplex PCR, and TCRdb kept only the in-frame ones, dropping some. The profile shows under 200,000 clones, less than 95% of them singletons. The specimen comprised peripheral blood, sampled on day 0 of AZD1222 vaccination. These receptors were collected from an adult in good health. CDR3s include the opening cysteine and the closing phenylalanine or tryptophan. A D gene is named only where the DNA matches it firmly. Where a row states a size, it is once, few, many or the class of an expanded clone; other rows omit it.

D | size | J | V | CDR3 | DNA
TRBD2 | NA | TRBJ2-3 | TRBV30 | CAWSVGLAGTDTQYF | TGTGCCTGGAGTGTCGGACTAGCGGGGACAGATACGCAGTATTTT
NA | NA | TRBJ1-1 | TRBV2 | CASSVETVNTEAFF | TGTGCCAGCAGTGTGGAGACTGTGAACACTGAAGCTTTCTTT
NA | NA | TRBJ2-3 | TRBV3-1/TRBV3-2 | CASSQDGGTLTDTQYF | TGTGCCAGCAGCCAAGATGGAGGGACACTCACAGATACGCAGTATTTT
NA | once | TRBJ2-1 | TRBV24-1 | CATSVQGGNNEQFF | TGTGCCACCAGTGTCCAGGGGGGTAACAATGAGCAGTTCTTC
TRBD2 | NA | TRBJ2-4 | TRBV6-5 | CASSRTSVAKNIQYF | TGTGCCAGCAGTAGGACTAGCGTGGCCAAAAACATTCAGTACTTC
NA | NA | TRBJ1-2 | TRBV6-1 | CASSEIPMTAVRGYTF | TGTGCCAGCAGTGAAATACCGATGACAGCTGTAAGGGGCTACACCTTC
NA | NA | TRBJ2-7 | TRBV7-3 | CASSSLGSYEQYF | TGTGCCAGCAGCTCCCTGGGCTCCTACGAGCAGTACTTC
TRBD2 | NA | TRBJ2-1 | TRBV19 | CASSIDLGTSGVYEQFF | TGTGCCAGTAGTATAGATCTGGGGACTAGCGGGGTCTATGAGCAGTTCTTC
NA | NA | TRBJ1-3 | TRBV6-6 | CASSQTVNSGNTIYF | TGTGCCAGCAGTCAGACTGTAAACTCTGGAAACACCATATATTTT
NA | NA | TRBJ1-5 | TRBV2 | CASSGQLYSNQPQHF | TGTGCCAGCAGTGGACAGCTTTATAGCAATCAGCCCCAGCATTTT
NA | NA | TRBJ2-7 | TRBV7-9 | CAILTGSYEQYF | TGTGCCATCCTAACAGGGTCCTACGAGCAGTACTTC
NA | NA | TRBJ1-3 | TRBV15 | CATSRGSSGNTIYF | TGTGCCACCAGCAGAGGGTCCTCTGGAAACACCATATATTTT
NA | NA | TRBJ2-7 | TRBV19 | CASSIAGGGYEQYF | TGTGCCAGTAGTATAGCCGGGGGTGGCTACGAGCAGTACTTC
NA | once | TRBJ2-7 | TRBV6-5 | CASSPVRGDEQYF | TGTGCCAGCAGCCCGGTTAGGGGGGACGAGCAGTACTTC
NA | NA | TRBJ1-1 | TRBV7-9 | CASRGIDGGAFF | TGTGCCAGCAGGGGAATTGACGGAGGAGCTTTCTTT
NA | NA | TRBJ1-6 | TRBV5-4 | CASSLQTPGSPLHF | TGTGCCAGCAGCTTGCAAACCCCTGGTTCACCCCTCCACTTT
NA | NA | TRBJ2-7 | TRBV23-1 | CASSHRASEESRIGYEQYF | TGCGCCAGCAGTCACCGGGCTAGCGAGGAGTCTAGGATTGGCTACGAGCAGTACTTC
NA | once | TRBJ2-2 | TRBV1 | CTSSQAPAGTSGHTGELFF | TGCACCAGCAGCCAAGCCCCAGCCGGGACTAGCGGGCATACCGGGGAGCTGTTTTTT
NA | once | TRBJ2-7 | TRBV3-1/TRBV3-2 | CASSSNPGTSYEQYF | TGTGCCAGCAGCTCCAACCCAGGTACATCCTACGAGCAGTACTTC
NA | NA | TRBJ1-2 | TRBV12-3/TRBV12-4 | CASGRGDQWGYTF | TGTGCCAGTGGGAGGGGTGACCAGTGGGGCTACACCTTC
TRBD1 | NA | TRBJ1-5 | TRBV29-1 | CSVGDRGVGQPQHF | TGCAGCGTTGGAGACAGGGGCGTAGGTCAGCCCCAGCATTTT
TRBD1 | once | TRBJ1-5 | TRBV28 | CASRTGDRSNQPQHF | TGTGCCAGCCGTACAGGGGATCGAAGCAATCAGCCCCAGCATTTT
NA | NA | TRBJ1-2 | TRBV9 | CASNGWGDGYTF | TGTGCCAGCAACGGGTGGGGGGATGGCTACACCTTC
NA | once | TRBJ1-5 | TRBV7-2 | CASSLEHLNQPQHF | TGTGCCAGCAGCTTAGAACACCTAAATCAGCCCCAGCATTTT
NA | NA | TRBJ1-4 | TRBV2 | CASSEGLPLPVEKLFF | TGTGCCAGCAGTGAGGGACTGCCGCTTCCTGTCGAAAAACTGTTTTTT
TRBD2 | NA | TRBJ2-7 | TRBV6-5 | CGVQREEIPQQYF | TGTGGCGTGCAGCGGGAGGAAATCCCCCAGCAGTACTTC
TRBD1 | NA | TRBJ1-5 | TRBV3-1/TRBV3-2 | CASSQDKGQMGPQHF | TGTGCCAGCAGCCAAGATAAGGGACAGATGGGGCCCCAGCATTTT
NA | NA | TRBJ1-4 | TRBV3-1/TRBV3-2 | CASSQVGASNEKLFF | TGTGCCAGCAGCCAAGTCGGGGCTTCTAATGAAAAACTGTTTTTT
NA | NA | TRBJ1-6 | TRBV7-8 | CASSLAGSNSPLHF | TGTGCCAGCAGCTTAGCAGGATCTAATTCACCCCTCCACTTT
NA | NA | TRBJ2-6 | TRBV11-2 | CASSLGTVLTSGANVLTF | TGTGCCAGCAGCTTAGGGACAGTATTAACCTCTGGGGCCAACGTCCTGACTTTC
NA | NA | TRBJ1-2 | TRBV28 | CASSGGGSYGYTF | TGTGCCAGCAGTGGGGGAGGTAGCTATGGCTACACCTTC
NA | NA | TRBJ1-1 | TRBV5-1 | CASAAGVLGEAFF | TGCGCCAGCGCCGCGGGGGTGCTTGGTGAAGCTTTCTTT
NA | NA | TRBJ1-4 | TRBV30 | CAWSSPGGTNEKLFF | TGTGCCTGGAGTAGCCCCGGGGGGACTAATGAAAAACTGTTTTTT
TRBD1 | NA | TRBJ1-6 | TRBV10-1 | CASSVGQSTPLHF | TGCGCCAGCAGTGTGGGACAGTCCACACCCCTCCACTTT
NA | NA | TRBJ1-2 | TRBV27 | CASSPGTSRGGYTF | TGTGCCAGCAGTCCTGGGACCTCCAGAGGTGGCTACACCTTC
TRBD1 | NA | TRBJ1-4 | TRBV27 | CASSVGTGYEKLFF | TGTGCCAGCAGTGTTGGGACAGGGTATGAAAAACTGTTTTTT
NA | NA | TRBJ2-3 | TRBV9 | CASSVGLTDTQYF | TGTGCCAGCAGCGTTGGACTTACAGATACGCAGTATTTT
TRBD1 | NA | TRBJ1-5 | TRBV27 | CASSLTAGGGQPQHF | TGTGCCAGCAGTTTAACAGCAGGGGGCGGTCAGCCCCAGCATTTT
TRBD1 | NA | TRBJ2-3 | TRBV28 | CASRDRGRGSTDTQYF | TGTGCCAGCCGCGACAGGGGCAGGGGCAGCACAGATACGCAGTATTTT
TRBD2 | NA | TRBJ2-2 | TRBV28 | CASSLLAGAGELFF | TGTGCCAGCAGTTTACTAGCGGGGGCGGGGGAGCTGTTTTTT
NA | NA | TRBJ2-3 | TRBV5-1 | CASRGFSFRSTDTQYF | TGCGCCAGCCGGGGATTCTCTTTTCGTAGCACAGATACGCAGTATTTT
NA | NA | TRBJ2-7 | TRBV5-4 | CASSSSDTPYEQYF | TGTGCCAGCAGCTCGTCAGACACCCCCTACGAGCAGTACTTC
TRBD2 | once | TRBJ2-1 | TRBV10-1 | CASSGTSGRDEQFF | TGCGCCAGCAGTGGGACTAGCGGGAGAGATGAGCAGTTCTTC
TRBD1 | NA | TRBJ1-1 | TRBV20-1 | CSAVPGQGAFF | TGCAGTGCTGTACCGGGACAGGGGGCTTTCTTT